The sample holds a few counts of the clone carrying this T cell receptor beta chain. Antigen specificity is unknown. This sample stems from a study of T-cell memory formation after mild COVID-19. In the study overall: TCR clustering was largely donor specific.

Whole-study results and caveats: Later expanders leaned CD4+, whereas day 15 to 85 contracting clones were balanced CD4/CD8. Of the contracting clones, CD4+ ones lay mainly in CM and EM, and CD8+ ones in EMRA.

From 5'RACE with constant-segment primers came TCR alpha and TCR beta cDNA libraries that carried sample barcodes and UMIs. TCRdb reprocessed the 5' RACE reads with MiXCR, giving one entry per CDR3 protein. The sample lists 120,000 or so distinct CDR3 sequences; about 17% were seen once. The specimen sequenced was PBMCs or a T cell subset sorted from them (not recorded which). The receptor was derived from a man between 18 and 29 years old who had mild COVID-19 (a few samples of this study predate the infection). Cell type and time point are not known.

The CDR3 DNA sequence: TGTGCCAGCAGCGGAGGGGGTCCAACTAATGAAAAACTGTTTTTT. Its translation: CASSGGGPTNEKLFF. V usage is TRBV11-2 and J usage is TRBJ1-4; possible D gene TRBD1, 6 bases. The CDR3 runs 15 residues. V dropped 5 bases and J dropped 0 bases, with 10 bases sitting between them. Per germline, CDR1 SGHAT and CDR2 FQNNGV.